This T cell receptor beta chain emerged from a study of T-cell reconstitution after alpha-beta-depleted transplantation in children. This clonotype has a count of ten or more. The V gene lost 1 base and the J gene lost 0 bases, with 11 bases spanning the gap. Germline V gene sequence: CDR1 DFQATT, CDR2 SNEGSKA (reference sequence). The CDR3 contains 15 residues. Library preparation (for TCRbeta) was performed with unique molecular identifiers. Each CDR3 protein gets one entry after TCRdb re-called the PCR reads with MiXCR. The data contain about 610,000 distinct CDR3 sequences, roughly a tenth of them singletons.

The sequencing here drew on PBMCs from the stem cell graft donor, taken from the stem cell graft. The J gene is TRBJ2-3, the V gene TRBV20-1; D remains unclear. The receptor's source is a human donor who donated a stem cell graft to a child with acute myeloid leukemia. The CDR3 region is CSARAGLISTDTQYF. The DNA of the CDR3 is TGCAGTGCTAGAGCCGGGCTGATTAGCACAGATACGCAGTATTTT.